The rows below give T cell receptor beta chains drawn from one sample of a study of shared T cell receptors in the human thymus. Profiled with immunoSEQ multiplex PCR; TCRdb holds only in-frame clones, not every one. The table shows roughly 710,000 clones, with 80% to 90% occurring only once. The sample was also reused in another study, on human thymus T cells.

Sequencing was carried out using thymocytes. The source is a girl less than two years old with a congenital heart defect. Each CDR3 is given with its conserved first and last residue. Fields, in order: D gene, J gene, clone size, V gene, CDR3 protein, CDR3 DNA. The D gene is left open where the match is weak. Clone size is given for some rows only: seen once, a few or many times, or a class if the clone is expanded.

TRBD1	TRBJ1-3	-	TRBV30	CAWEIPGTGGAGSGNTIYF	TGTGCCTGGGAAATTCCCGGGACAGGGGGCGCTGGGTCTGGAAACACCATATATTTT
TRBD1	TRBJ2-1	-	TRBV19	CASSTPDRGRRFEQFF	TGTGCCAGTAGTACCCCGGACAGGGGGCGTCGGTTTGAGCAGTTCTTC
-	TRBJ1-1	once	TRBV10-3	CAIKPTGFGMNTEAFF	TGTGCCATCAAGCCTACGGGGTTCGGTATGAACACTGAAGCTTTCTTT
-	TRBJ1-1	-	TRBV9	CASSRSGLTGGWIRTPEAFF	TGTGCCAGCAGCCGTAGTGGCCTAACGGGAGGGTGGATTCGCACACCTGAAGCTTTCTTT
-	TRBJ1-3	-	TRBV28	CASSRGKFTSGSSGNTIYF	TGTGCCAGCAGCCGGGGGAAATTTACCTCAGGGTCCTCTGGAAACACCATATATTTT
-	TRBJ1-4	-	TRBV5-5	CASTGTKVGEKLFF	TGTGCCAGCACCGGGACAAAGGTCGGGGAAAAACTGTTTTTT
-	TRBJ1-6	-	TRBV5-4	CASSLWSSPLHF	TGTGCCAGCAGCTTGTGGAGTTCACCCCTCCACTTT
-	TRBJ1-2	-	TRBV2	CASSWIRGYGYTF	TGTGCCAGCAGTTGGATTAGGGGATATGGCTACACCTTC
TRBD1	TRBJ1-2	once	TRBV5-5	CASSTKGQLYGYTF	TGTGCCAGCAGCACCAAGGGACAGCTCTATGGCTACACCTTC
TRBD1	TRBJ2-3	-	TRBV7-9	CASSPRGGQSDTQYF	TGTGCCAGCAGCCCTAGAGGGGGACAGTCAGATACGCAGTATTTT
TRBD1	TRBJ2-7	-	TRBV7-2	CASSIRWDRGSHEQYF	TGTGCCAGCAGCATCAGATGGGACAGGGGTTCCCACGAGCAGTACTTC
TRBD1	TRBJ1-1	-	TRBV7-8	CASSFEGQANTEAFF	TGTGCCAGCAGCTTCGAGGGACAGGCGAACACTGAAGCTTTCTTT
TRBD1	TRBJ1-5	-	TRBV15	CATSSRDRNSNQPQHF	TGTGCCACCAGCAGCCGGGACAGAAATAGCAATCAGCCCCAGCATTTT
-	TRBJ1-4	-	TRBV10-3	CAIKGDPFEKLFF	TGTGCCATCAAGGGGGACCCGTTCGAAAAACTGTTTTTT
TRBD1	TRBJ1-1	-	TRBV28	CASSLWGDSVAFF	TGTGCCAGCAGTTTATGGGGGGACAGTGTAGCTTTCTTT
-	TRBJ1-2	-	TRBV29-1	CSVEFGGVGYTF	TGCAGCGTTGAGTTCGGGGGAGTAGGCTACACCTTC
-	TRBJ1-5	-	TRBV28	CASSLDGWHQPQHF	TGTGCCAGCAGTCTAGATGGGTGGCATCAGCCCCAGCATTTT
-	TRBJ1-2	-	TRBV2	CASSTRHSRRGYTF	TGTGCCAGCAGTACTAGACACTCACGGCGGGGATACACCTTC
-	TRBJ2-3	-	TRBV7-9	CASSLTGSTDTQYF	TGTGCCAGCAGTCTCACAGGGAGCACAGATACGCAGTATTTT
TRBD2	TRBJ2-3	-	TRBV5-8	CASSPPWGAGGTDTQYF	TGTGCCAGCAGCCCCCCCTGGGGAGCGGGGGGCACAGATACGCAGTATTTT
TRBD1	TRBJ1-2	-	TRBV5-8	CASSRRQGQGYGYTF	TGTGCCAGCAGCCGGCGACAGGGACAAGGCTATGGCTACACCTTC
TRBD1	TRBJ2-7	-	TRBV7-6	CASSRPGQGPYEQYF	TGTGCCAGCAGCCGCCCCGGACAGGGGCCCTACGAGCAGTACTTC
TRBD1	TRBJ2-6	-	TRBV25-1	CASTGQGPFSGANVLTF	TGTGCCAGCACTGGACAGGGCCCCTTCTCTGGGGCCAACGTCCTGACTTTC
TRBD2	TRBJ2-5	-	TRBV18	CASSPWGLAWETQYF	TGTGCCAGCTCACCATGGGGACTAGCCTGGGAGACCCAGTACTTC
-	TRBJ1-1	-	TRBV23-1	CATQKPRRTEAFF	TGCGCCACCCAAAAACCCCGGAGGACTGAAGCTTTCTTT
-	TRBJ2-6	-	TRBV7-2	CASSLWSGAVRANVLTF	TGTGCCAGCAGCTTATGGTCCGGAGCGGTGCGGGCCAACGTCCTGACTTTC
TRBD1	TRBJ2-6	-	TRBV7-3	CASSVPEQGAGANVLTF	TGTGCCAGCAGCGTCCCGGAACAGGGGGCTGGGGCCAACGTCCTGACTTTC
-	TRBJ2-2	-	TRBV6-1	CASSEVGGLSTGELFF	TGTGCCAGCAGTGAAGTAGGGGGACTATCGACCGGGGAGCTGTTTTTT
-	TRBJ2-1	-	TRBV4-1	CASRGINYNEQFF	TGCGCCAGCCGGGGGATTAACTACAATGAGCAGTTCTTC
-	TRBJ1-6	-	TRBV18	CASSPPSRHNSPLHF	TGTGCCAGCTCACCACCTTCCAGGCATAATTCACCCCTCCACTTT
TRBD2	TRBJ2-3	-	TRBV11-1	CASSLRVAGGPDTQYF	TGTGCCAGCAGCTTAAGGGTAGCGGGGGGTCCAGATACGCAGTATTTT
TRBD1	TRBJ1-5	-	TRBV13	CASSTGVQPQHF	TGTGCCAGCAGCACAGGGGTTCAGCCCCAGCATTTT
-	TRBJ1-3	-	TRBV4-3	CASSRGPSGNTIYF	TGCGCCAGCAGTCGGGGTCCCTCTGGAAACACCATATATTTT
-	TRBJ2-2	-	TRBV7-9	CASSLFPRETGELFF	TGTGCCAGCAGCTTATTTCCCCGAGAGACCGGGGAGCTGTTTTTT
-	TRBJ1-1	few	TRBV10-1	CASSDYPDGRSTEAFF	TGCGCCAGCAGCGACTACCCGGACGGGCGGAGCACTGAAGCTTTCTTT
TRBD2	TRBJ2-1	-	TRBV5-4	CASSPWSGGKPLISYNEQFF	TGTGCCAGCAGTCCCTGGAGCGGGGGTAAACCTCTAATATCCTACAATGAGCAGTTCTTC
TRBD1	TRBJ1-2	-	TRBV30	CAWSGAGTGIYYGYTF	TGTGCCTGGAGCGGGGCCGGGACAGGGATATACTATGGCTACACCTTC
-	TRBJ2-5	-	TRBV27	CASSLGANQETQYF	TGTGCCAGCAGTTTAGGGGCTAACCAAGAGACCCAGTACTTC
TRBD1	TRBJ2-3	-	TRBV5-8	CASSFFRGRDTQYF	TGTGCCAGCAGCTTTTTCAGGGGGCGGGATACGCAGTATTTT
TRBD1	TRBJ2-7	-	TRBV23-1	CASSQLMGDRPYEQYF	TGCGCCAGCAGTCAATTGATGGGGGACAGGCCCTACGAGCAGTACTTC
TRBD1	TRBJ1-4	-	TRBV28	CASSLISPVRGLANEKLFF	TGTGCCAGCAGTTTAATATCTCCCGTAAGGGGGCTGGCTAATGAAAAACTGTTTTTT
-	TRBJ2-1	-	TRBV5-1	CASSPESGASYNEQFF	TGCGCCAGCAGCCCTGAGTCTGGAGCCTCCTACAATGAGCAGTTCTTC
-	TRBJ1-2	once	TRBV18	CASSPRIRDTFPHGYTF	TGTGCCAGCTCACCGAGGATTCGGGACACCTTCCCTCATGGCTACACCTTC
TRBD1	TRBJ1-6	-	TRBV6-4	CASSDSRQGVNSPLHF	TGTGCCAGCAGTGACTCGAGGCAGGGGGTCAATTCACCCCTCCACTTT
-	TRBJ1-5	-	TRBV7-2	CASSLEAETVYSNQPQHF	TGTGCCAGCAGCTTAGAGGCGGAGACAGTTTATAGCAATCAGCCCCAGCATTTT
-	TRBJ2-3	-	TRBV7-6	CASSPDTRSTQYF	TGTGCCAGCAGCCCGGATACTAGATCTACGCAGTATTTT
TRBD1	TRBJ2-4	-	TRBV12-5	CASGPANRTGAKNIQYF	TGTGCTAGTGGTCCAGCTAACCGGACAGGGGCCAAAAACATTCAGTACTTC